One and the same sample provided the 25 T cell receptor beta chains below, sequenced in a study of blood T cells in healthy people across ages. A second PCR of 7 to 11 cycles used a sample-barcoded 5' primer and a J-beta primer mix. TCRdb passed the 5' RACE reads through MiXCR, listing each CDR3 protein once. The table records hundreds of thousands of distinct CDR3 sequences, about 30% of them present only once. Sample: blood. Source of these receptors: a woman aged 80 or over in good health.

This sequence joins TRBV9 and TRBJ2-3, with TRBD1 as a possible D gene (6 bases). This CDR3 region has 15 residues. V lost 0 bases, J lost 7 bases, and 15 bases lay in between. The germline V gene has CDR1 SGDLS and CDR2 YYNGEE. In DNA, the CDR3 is TGTGCCAGCAGCGTAGAAAGTCGAGGGGGTTATACGCAGTATTTT. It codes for CASSVESRGGYTQYF.

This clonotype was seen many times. The CDR3 spells CASSTGNVGGWEKLFF. The CDR3 DNA is TGTGCCAGCAGTACAGGGAATGTGGGGGGCTGGGAAAAACTGTTTTTT. The chain joins TRBV6-5 to TRBJ1-4; D is possibly TRBD1 (6 bases). Trimming left V 5 bases short and J 8 bases short, with 21 bases between. Germline assignment: CDR1 MNHEY and CDR2 SVGAGI. The length of the CDR3 is 16 residues.

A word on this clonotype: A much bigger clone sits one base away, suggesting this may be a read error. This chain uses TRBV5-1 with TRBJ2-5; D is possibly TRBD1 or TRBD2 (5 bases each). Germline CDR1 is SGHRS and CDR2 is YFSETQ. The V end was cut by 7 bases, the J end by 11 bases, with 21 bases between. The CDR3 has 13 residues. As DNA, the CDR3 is TGCGCCAGCCGCCGGGACCCGGCCAATGAGCAGTACTTC. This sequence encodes CASRRDPANEQYF.

CDR3 sequence (DNA): TGTGCCAGCAGCTTAGGGGTGGGGAACACCGGGGAGCTGTTTTTT. Translating it yields CASSLGVGNTGELFF. The chain is built from TRBV7-2 and TRBJ2-2, with no clear D. Between the trimmed V and J ends, which lost 1 base and 1 base, there was a span of 7 bases. The V gene's germline CDR1 is SGHTA and CDR2 FQGNSA. The length of the CDR3 is 15 residues.

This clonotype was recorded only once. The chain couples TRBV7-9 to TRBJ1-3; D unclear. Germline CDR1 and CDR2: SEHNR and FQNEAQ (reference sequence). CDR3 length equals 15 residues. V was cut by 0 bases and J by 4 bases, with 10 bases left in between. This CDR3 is CASSLALGYGNTIYF. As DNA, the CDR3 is TGTGCCAGCAGCTTAGCGCTAGGATACGGAAACACCATATATTTT.

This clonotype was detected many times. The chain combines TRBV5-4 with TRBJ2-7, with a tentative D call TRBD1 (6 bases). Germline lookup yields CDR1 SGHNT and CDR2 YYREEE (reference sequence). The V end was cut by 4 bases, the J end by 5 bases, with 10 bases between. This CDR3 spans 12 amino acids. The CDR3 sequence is CASSRTENEQYF. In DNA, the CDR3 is TGTGCCAGCAGCCGGACAGAAAACGAGCAGTACTTC. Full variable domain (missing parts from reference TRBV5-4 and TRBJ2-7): ETGVTQSPTHLIKTRGQQVTLRCSSQSGHNTVSWYQQALGQGPQFIFQYYREEENGRGNFPPRFSGLQFPNYSSELNVNALELDDSALYLCASSRTENEQYFGPGTRLTVT.

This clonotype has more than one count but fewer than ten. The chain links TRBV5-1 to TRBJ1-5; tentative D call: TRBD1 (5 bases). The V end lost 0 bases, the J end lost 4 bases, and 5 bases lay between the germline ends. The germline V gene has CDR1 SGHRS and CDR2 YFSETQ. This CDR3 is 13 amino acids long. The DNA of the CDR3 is TGCGCCAGCAGCTTGGGGACAAATCAGCCCCAGCATTTT. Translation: CASSLGTNQPQHF.

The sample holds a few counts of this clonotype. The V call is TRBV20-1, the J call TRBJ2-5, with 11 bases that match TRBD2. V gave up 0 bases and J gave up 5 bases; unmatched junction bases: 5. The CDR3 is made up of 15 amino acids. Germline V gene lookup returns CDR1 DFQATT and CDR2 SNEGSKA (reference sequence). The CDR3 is CSARDALAGAETQYF. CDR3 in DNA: TGCAGTGCTAGAGATGCACTAGCGGGGGCGGAGACCCAGTACTTC.

CDR3 amino acids: CASILTRGATGELFF. The CDR3 DNA reads TGTGCCAGCATCTTGACTAGAGGGGCCACCGGGGAGCTGTTTTTT. The V and J genes are TRBV12-3 or TRBV12-4 and TRBJ2-2; D perhaps matches TRBD2 (6 bases). Trimming pared 7 bases from V and 4 bases from J, leaving 16 bases between. This CDR3 has 15 residues.

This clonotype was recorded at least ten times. DNA of the CDR3: TGTGCCATCAAGGACAGCTCCTACGAGCAGTACTTC. This translates into CAIKDSSYEQYF. The chain is built from TRBV10-3 and TRBJ2-7; D is possibly TRBD1 (6 bases). CDR1 and CDR2 (germline): ENHRY, SYGVKD. Trimming left V 7 bases short and J 0 bases short, with 7 bases between. This CDR3 comprises 12 residues.

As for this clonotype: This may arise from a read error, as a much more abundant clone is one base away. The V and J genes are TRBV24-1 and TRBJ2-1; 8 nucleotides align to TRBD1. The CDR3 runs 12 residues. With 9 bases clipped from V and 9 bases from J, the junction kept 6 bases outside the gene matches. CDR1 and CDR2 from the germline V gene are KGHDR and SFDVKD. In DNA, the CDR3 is TGTGCCACCGGCGACAGGGGTCGTGAGCAGTTCTTC. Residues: CATGDRGREQFF.

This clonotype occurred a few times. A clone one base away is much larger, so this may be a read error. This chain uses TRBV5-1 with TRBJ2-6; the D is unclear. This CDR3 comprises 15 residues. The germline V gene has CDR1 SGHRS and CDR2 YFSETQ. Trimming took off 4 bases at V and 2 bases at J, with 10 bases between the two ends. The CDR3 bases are TGCGCCAGCAGCCTTGACTGGGCTGGGGCCAACGTCCTGACTTTC. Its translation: CASSLDWAGANVLTF.

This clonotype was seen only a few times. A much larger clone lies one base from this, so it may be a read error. CDR3 sequence reads: CSATPGYIQTQFF. In nucleotides, the CDR3 is TGCAGTGCTACGCCCGGGTACATCCAGACCCAGTTCTTC. The chain combines TRBV20-1 with TRBJ2-1; no definite D call. This CDR3 is built from 13 residues. The germline V and J ends were trimmed by 4 bases and 13 bases, with 20 bases remaining between them. Germline loops: CDR1 DFQATT, CDR2 SNEGSKA (reference sequence).

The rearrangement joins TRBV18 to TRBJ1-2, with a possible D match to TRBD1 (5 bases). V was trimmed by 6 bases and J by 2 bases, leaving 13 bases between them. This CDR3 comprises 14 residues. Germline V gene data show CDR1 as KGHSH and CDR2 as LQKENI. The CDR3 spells CASSIGRDNYGYTF. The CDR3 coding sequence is TGTGCCAGCTCCATCGGGAGGGACAACTATGGCTACACCTTC.

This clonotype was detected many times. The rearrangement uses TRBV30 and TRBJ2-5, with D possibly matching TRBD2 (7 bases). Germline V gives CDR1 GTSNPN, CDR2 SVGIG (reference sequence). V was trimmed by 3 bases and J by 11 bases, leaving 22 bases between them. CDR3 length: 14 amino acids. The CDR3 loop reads CAWSVLRGAKEQYF. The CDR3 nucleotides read TGTGCCTGGAGCGTCTTACGGGGGGCGAAAGAGCAGTACTTC.

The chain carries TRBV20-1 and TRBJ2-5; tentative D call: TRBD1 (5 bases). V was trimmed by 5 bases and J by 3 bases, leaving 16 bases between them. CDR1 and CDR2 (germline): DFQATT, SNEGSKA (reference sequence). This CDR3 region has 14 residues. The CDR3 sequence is CSAARGQGEETQYF. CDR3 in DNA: TGCAGTGCTGCTAGAGGCCAGGGCGAAGAGACCCAGTACTTC.

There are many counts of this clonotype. CDR3 region: CASSLARLLGVDSDSYNEQFF. CDR3 bases: TGTGCCAGCAGTTTAGCCCGACTCCTGGGTGTAGACAGCGACTCCTACAATGAGCAGTTCTTC. The J gene is TRBJ2-1, the V gene TRBV12-3 or TRBV12-4; D perhaps matches TRBD1 (5 bases). CDR3 length equals 21 residues. The V end lost 0 bases, the J end lost 0 bases, and 24 bases lay between the germline ends.

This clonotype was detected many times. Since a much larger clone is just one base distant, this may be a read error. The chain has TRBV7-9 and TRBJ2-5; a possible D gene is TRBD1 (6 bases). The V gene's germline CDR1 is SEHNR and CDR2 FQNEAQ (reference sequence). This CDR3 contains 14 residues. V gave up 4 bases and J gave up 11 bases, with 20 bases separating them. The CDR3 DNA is TGTGCCAGCAGCTCGAGCTGGGGGCTCAATGAGCAGTACTTC. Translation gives CASSSSWGLNEQYF.

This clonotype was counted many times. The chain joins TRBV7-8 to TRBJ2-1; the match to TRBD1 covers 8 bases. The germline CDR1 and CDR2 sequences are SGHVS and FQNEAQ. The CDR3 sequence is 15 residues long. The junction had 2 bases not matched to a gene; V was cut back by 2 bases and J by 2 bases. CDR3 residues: CASSLRTGTYNEQFF. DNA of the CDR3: TGTGCCAGCAGCTTAAGGACAGGGACCTACAATGAGCAGTTCTTC.

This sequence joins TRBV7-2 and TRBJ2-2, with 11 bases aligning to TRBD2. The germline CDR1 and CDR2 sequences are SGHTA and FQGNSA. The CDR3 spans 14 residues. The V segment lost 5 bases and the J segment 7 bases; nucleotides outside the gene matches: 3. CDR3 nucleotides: TGTGCCAGCAGCCTACTAGCGGGAGACGGGGAGCTGTTTTTT. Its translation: CASSLLAGDGELFF.

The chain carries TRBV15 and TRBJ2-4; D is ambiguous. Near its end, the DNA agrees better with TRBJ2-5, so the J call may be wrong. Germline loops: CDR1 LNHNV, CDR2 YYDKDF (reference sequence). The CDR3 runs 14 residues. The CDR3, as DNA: TGTGCCACCAGCAGAGAAGTCCAGCAAGAGACCCAGTACTTC. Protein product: CATSREVQQETQYF.

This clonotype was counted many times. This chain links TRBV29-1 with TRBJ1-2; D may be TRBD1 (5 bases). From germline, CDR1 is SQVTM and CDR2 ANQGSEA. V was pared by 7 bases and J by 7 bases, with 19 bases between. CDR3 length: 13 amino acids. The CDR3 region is CSAGGVPSSGYTF. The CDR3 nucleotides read TGCAGCGCTGGGGGAGTTCCCAGTAGTGGCTACACCTTC.

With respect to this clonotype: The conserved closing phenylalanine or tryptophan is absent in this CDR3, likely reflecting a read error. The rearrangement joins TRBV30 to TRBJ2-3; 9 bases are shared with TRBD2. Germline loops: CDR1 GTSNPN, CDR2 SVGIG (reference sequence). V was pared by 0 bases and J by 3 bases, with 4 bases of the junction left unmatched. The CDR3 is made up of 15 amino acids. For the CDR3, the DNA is TGTGCCTGGAGTGTACCTAGCGGGGCGACAGATACGCAGTATTGT. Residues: CAWSVPSGATDTQYC.

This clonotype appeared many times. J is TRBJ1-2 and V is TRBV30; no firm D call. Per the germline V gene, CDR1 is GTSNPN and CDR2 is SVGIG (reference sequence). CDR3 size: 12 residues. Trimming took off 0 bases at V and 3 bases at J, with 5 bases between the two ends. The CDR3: CAWSVQHYGYTF. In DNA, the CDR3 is TGTGCCTGGAGTGTACAACACTATGGCTACACCTTC.

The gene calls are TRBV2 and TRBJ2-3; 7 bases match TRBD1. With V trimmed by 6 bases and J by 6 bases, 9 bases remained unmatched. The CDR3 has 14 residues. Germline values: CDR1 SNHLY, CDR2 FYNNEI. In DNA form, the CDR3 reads TGTGCCAGCAGAGCCGGGACACAGGGGGATACGCAGTATTTT. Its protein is CASRAGTQGDTQYF.